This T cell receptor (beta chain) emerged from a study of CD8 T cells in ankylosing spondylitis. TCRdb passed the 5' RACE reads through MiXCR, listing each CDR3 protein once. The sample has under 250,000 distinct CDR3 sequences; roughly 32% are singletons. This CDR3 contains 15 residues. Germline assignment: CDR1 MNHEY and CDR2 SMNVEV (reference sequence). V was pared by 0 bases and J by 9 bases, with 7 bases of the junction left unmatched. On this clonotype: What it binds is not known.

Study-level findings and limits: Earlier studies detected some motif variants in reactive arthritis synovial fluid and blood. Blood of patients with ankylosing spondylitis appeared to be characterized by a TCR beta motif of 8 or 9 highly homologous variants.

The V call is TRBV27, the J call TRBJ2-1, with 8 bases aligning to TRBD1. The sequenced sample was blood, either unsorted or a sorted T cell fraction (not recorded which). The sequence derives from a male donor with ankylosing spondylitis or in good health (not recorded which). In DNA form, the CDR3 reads TGTGCCAGCAGTTTATCCAGGACAGGGACCCTTGAGCAGTTCTTC. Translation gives CASSLSRTGTLEQFF.